This T cell receptor beta chain was sequenced during a study of shared clonotypes between healthy human individuals. The assay was immunoSEQ multiplex PCR, and TCRdb's table has in-frame clones only and misses some. The top ten hold approximately 1.5% of the sample, which has roughly 1 million clones, 60% to 80% seen once. CDR3 length equals 19 residues. In germline, CDR1 is LNHDA, CDR2 SQIVND (reference sequence). V shed 5 bases, J shed 1 base, and the junction held 12 bases outside the gene matches. The source is a man aged 18 to 30 in good health. This sequence joins TRBV19 and TRBJ1-5; 12 bases fit TRBD1. The source material was memory CD4+ T cells sorted from blood. The subset here: CD45RA-negative fraction. The CDR3 sequence is CASSPLPGTGGASNQPQHF. The CDR3 nucleotides are TGTGCCAGTAGTCCCCTCCCCGGGACAGGGGGCGCGAGCAATCAGCCCCAGCATTTT. Combining the CDR3 with reference TRBV19 and TRBJ1-5 gives the whole variable domain DGGITQSPKYLFRKEGQNVTLSCEQNLNHDAMYWYRQDPGQGLRLIYYSQIVNDFQKGDIAEGYSVSREKKESFPLTVTSAQKNPTAFYLCASSPLPGTGGASNQPQHFGDGTRLSIL.